The 11 T cell receptor beta chains listed next were all sequenced from one sample in a study of T cell responses to AZD1222 COVID-19 vaccine. Here immunoSEQ multiplex PCR was the method, and the copy in TCRdb shows in-frame clones only, minus some. The profile shows around 180,000 clones, 80% to 90% of them singletons. The specimen comprised peripheral blood, sampled on day 0 of AZD1222 vaccination. The receptors stem from an adult in good health.

The count of this clone is one. The CDR3 bases are TGTGCCAGCAGCTCCCAGGGGGCGAGCACTGAAGCTTTCTTT. It is translated as CASSSQGASTEAFF. The rearrangement joins TRBV7-9 to TRBJ1-1; 8 bases align to TRBD1. The germline V gene encodes CDR1 SEHNR and CDR2 FQNEAQ (reference sequence). The CDR3 has 14 amino acids. The J segment lost 4 bases and the V segment lost 4 bases, leaving 5 bases of the junction unmatched.

This clone occurred once. V is TRBV6-5 and J is TRBJ2-7; no definite D call. The germline V gene has CDR1 MNHEY and CDR2 SVGAGI. V lost 10 bases and J lost 0, with 13 bases in between. The CDR3 is made up of 13 amino acids. CDR3 in amino acids: CATQTPSSYEQYF. The DNA for the CDR3 is TGTGCCACCCAGACACCGAGCTCCTACGAGCAGTACTTC.

The chain has TRBV7-9 and TRBJ2-7; D unclear. V was cut by 2 bases and J by 0 bases, with 5 bases left in between. The CDR3 sequence is 13 residues long. Per germline, CDR1 SEHNR and CDR2 FQNEAQ (reference sequence). CDR3 sequence: CASSLPASYEQYF. The CDR3 DNA sequence: TGTGCCAGCAGCTTACCGGCCTCCTACGAGCAGTACTTC.

The V gene is TRBV7-9, the J gene TRBJ1-4; tentative D call: TRBD1 (5 bases). V was clipped by 1 base and J by 6 bases, with 15 bases between them. Germline-derived CDR1 and CDR2 are SEHNR and FQNEAQ (reference sequence). CDR3 length: 16 amino acids. The CDR3 is CASSLVLGIGDEKLFF. CDR3 nucleotide sequence: TGTGCCAGCAGCTTAGTTCTGGGGATAGGGGATGAAAAACTGTTTTTT.

This chain uses TRBV6-5 with TRBJ2-5, with unresolved D. Germline CDR1 and CDR2: MNHEY and SVGAGI. CDR3 length: 13 residues. Trimming took 6 bases from V and 4 from J, leaving 12 bases between them. The CDR3, as DNA: TGTGCCAGCAGCCCCGTTGGGGTAGAGACCCAGTACTTC. It yields the protein CASSPVGVETQYF.

This clone was detected only a few times. This same CDR3 is encoded by further DNA sequences in the sample. CDR3 residues: CASSLGQGGQPQHF. CDR3 DNA: TGTGCCAGCAGCTTGGGACAGGGAGGCCAGCCCCAGCATTTT. V usage is TRBV7-9 and J usage is TRBJ1-5, with 9 bases that match TRBD1. The V segment lost 3 bases and the J segment 7 bases; nucleotides outside the gene matches: 4. Germline-derived CDR1 and CDR2 are SEHNR and FQNEAQ (reference sequence). This CDR3 is 14 amino acids long.

This chain connects TRBV5-1 to TRBJ2-1, with TRBD2 matching 9 bases. The CDR3 has 15 amino acids. Trimming cost V 4 bases and J 2 bases; bases outside gene matches: 4. Germline loops: CDR1 SGHRS, CDR2 YFSETQ. The CDR3 coding sequence is TGCGCCAGCAGCCCAATAGCGGGGGCCTACAATGAGCAGTTCTTC. This translates into CASSPIAGAYNEQFF.

The chain carries TRBV28 and TRBJ1-4, with D unresolved. V was shortened by 2 bases and J by 8 bases, with 12 bases between the two germline ends. This CDR3 comprises 14 residues. Germline V CDR1 and CDR2: MDHEN, SYDVKM. CDR3 in DNA: TGTGCCAGCAGTTTACGAGGGTTGCGGGAAAAACTGTTTTTT. Amino acid sequence: CASSLRGLREKLFF.

The chain combines TRBV3-1 (or the pseudogene TRBV3-2) with TRBJ2-2, with D unresolved. Germline CDR1 is LGHDT and CDR2 is YNNKEL (reference sequence). The V and J ends lost 4 bases and 0 bases respectively, with 12 bases between them. The CDR3 contains 16 residues. The CDR3, as DNA: TGTGCCAGCAGCCTAAGAACCAGTTCGAACACCGGGGAGCTGTTTTTT. Its translation: CASSLRTSSNTGELFF.

The sample holds one count of this clone. The chain carries TRBV5-6 and TRBJ2-3, with 9 bases identical to TRBD2. The CDR3 totals 14 residues. Trimming at V came to 5 bases and at J to 1 base, leaving 2 bases not matched to a gene. Germline loops: CDR1 SGHDT, CDR2 YYEEEE. The CDR3 bases are TGTGCCAGCAGTTCTAGCGGGGGCACAGATACGCAGTATTTT. Translating it yields CASSSSGGTDTQYF.

V gene TRBV28 combines with J gene TRBJ2-5; D is perhaps TRBD1 (5 bases). CDR1 is MDHEN, CDR2 SYDVKM, per germline. The V end was cut by 9 bases, the J end by 7 bases, with 18 bases between. The CDR3 totals 13 residues. The CDR3 DNA follows: TGTGCCAGTCGGACAACTACTACAGGGACCCAGTACTTC. Translating gives CASRTTTTGTQYF.